This T cell receptor (beta chain) was observed in a study of blood T cell repertoires in COVID-19. About the study: PBMCs, B-cell-depleted T cells, or T cells were the source of the cDNA or gDNA that made up the material.

Only in-frame clones appear in the TCRdb table, and some are missing; sequencing was by immunoSEQ multiplex PCR. The sample yields about 220,000 clones, 75% to 85% seen once. Seattle patients were enrolled while actively infected and followed longitudinally. CDR3 size: 16 residues. In germline, CDR1 is MGHRA, CDR2 YSYEKL. The V end was cut by 1 base, the J end by 7 bases, with 19 bases between. This sequence joins TRBV4-1 and TRBJ1-1, with D perhaps matching TRBD1 (5 bases). Sequencing used peripheral blood. The clonotype was recovered from a woman of 80 years or more with COVID-19, enrolled during active disease. The CDR3 sequence: CASSQGAGTYPGEAFF. CDR3 nucleotides: TGCGCCAGCAGCCAAGGGGCCGGGACTTACCCGGGTGAAGCTTTCTTT.